These 8 T cell receptor beta chains originate from one sample sequenced in a study of cytomegalovirus exposure and HLA in healthy donors. This PCR relied on a set of 60 Vbeta primers and 13 Jbeta primers. Generated by immunoSEQ multiplex PCR, the TCRdb table keeps only in-frame clones and is missing some. The table shows 130,000 to 150,000 clones, with around 85% occurring only once. The sequenced material came from PBMCs. These receptor sequences come from a woman aged 45-60 years in good health and CMV-seropositive.

The gene calls are TRBV11-2 and TRBJ2-1; D is perhaps TRBD1 (5 bases). This CDR3 has 11 amino acids. With 1 base removed from V and 14 bases from J, the gap between germline ends came to 9 bases. Germline CDR1 and CDR2: SGHAT and FQNNGV. CDR3 nucleotides: TGTGCCAGCAGCTTAGTAGGGGCTGAGTTCTTC. It is translated as CASSLVGAEFF.

The chain combines TRBV5-8 with TRBJ2-5; D ambiguous. The CDR3 totals 14 residues. The germline V gene encodes CDR1 SGHTS and CDR2 YDEGEE. V was cut by 0 bases and J by 2 bases, with 8 bases left in between. CDR3 sequence (DNA): TGTGCCAGCAGCTTGGGACACCCTCAAGAGACCCAGTACTTC. Protein: CASSLGHPQETQYF. The full variable domain, its missing parts supplied by reference TRBV5-8 and TRBJ2-5, is EAGVTQSPTHLIKTRGQQATLRCSPISGHTSVYWYQQALGLGLQFLLWYDEGEERNRGNFPPRFSGRQFPNYSSELNVNALELEDSALYLCASSLGHPQETQYFGPGTRLLVL.

The chain employs TRBV18 and TRBJ1-5, with a possible D match to TRBD1 (5 bases). From germline, CDR1 is KGHSH and CDR2 LQKENI. V gave up 3 bases and J gave up 7 bases, with 13 bases separating them. The CDR3 spans 14 residues. The CDR3 DNA is TGTGCCAGCTCACCCGATTCGGGGGTACAGCCCCAGCATTTT. Translated: CASSPDSGVQPQHF.

The V call is TRBV6-5, the J call TRBJ2-5, with 8 positions matching TRBD2. Germline V gives CDR1 MNHEY, CDR2 SVGAGI. The CDR3 covers 16 residues. V shed 2 bases and J 1 base; nucleotides not matched to a gene: 6. DNA for the CDR3: TGTGCCAGCAGTTACGGACTAGCAGTCTCCCAAGAGACCCAGTACTTC. This translates into CASSYGLAVSQETQYF.

The chain couples TRBV11-2 to TRBJ1-3, with D possibly being TRBD1 (5 bases). Per the germline V gene, CDR1 is SGHAT and CDR2 is FQNNGV. The CDR3 loop spans 14 amino acids. V gave up 6 bases and J gave up 1 base, with 10 bases separating them. CDR3 region: CASRGGLSGNTIYF. The CDR3 nucleotides read TGTGCCAGCAGGGGGGGATTGTCTGGAAACACCATATATTTT.

The CDR3, as DNA: TGCGCCAGCAGAACAGGGGAGTCAGATTCACCCCTCCACTTT. Translation: CASRTGESDSPLHF. This sequence joins TRBV5-1 and TRBJ1-6; 7 bases align to TRBD1. CDR3 size: 14 residues. J lost 8 bases, V lost 5 bases, and 7 bases had no gene match. CDR1 and CDR2 (germline): SGHRS, YFSETQ.

This clone turned up a few times. CDR3 sequence (DNA): TGCAGCGTTGATCGATACCGTGGGCAGGGGGCCTACACCTTC. It is translated as CSVDRYRGQGAYTF. V usage is TRBV29-1 and J usage is TRBJ1-2, with 8 bases matching TRBD1. V lost 3 bases, J lost 10 bases, and 13 bases stayed unmatched. The CDR3 totals 14 residues. Germline CDR1 and CDR2: SQVTM and ANQGSEA.

Of note for this clone: The same CDR3 can be traced to other DNA sequences in this sample. The gene calls are TRBV4-1 and TRBJ1-1, with D possibly TRBD1 on 6 matching bases. The length of the CDR3 is 13 residues. The germline V gene encodes CDR1 MGHRA and CDR2 YSYEKL. The ends were cut back, 8 bases at V and 8 bases at J, with 18 bases in the middle. The DNA of the CDR3 is TGCGCCAGCCGGGGGGGACGTGGGACAGAAGCTTTCTTT. Its protein product is CASRGGRGTEAFF.